This T cell receptor (beta chain) emerged from a study of beta chain features in type 1 diabetes. Turning to the study itself: No age, gender or cell yield differences were seen between patients and healthy donors. Findings and limits, study-wide: Although PCR might favor shorter templates, it would do so equally in patients and controls. The similarity of naive, central memory and Treg TCRB repertoires appeared greater among patients than among healthy donors. Patients with type 1 diabetes showed fewer VDJ junction insertions and more deletions.

This clone was seen a few times. The antigen remains undetermined. Expressed TCRB transcripts were sequenced, since all the RNA that had been isolated was reverse transcribed. Clones were read by immunoSEQ multiplex PCR, and TCRdb kept only the in-frame ones, dropping some. The table lists 310,000 or so clones, roughly 11% of them singletons. The sequence came from a woman under 40 in good health. Sequenced sample: naive CD4+ T cells from blood.

Here the CDR3 DNA reads TGTGCCAGCTCACCTCGACAGGGGACTACGTGGGAGCAGTACTTC. Translating it yields CASSPRQGTTWEQYF. This chain connects TRBV18 to TRBJ2-7; maybe TRBD1 (8 bases). Germline-derived CDR1 and CDR2 are KGHSH and LQKENI. The CDR3 spans 15 residues. The germline V and J ends were trimmed by 3 bases and 7 bases, with 19 bases remaining between them.